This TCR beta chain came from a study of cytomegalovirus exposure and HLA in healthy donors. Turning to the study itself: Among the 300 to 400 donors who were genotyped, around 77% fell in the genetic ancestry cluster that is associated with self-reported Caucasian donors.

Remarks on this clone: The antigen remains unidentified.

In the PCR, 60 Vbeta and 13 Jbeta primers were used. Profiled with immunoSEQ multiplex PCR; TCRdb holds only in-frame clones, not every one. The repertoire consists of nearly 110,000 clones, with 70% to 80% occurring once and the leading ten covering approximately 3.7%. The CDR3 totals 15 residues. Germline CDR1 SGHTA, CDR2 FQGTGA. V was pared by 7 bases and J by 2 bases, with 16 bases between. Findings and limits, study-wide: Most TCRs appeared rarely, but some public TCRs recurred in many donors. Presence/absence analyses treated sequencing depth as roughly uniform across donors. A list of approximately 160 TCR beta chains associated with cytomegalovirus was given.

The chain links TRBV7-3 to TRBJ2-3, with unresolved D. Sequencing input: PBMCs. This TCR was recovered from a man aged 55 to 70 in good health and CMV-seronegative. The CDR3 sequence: CASKRNHADTDTQYF. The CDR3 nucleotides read TGTGCCAGCAAGAGAAATCACGCCGACACAGATACGCAGTATTTT.